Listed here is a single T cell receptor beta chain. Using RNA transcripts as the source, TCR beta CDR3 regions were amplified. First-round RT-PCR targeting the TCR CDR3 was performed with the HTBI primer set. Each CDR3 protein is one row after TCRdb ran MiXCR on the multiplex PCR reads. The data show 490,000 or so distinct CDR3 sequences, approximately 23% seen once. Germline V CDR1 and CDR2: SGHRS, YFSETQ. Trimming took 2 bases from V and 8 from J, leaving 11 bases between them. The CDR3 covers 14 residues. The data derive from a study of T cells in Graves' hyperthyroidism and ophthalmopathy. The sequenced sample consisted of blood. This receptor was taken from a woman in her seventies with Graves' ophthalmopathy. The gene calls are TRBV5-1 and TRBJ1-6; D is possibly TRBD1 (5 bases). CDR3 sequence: CASSFQGRDSPLHF. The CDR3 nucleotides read TGCGCCAGCAGCTTTCAGGGACGGGATTCACCCCTCCACTTT.